This T cell receptor (beta chain) derives from a study of cytomegalovirus exposure and HLA in healthy donors. Study conclusions and caveats: The authors later found most CMV-associated TCR beta chains appeared HLA-restricted. Roughly uniform depth of sequencing across donors was assumed in presence/absence analyses. A later analysis linked a missense DCLRE1C variant to TCR beta V- and J-gene trimming.

The CDR3 has 16 residues. Germline CDR1 is SEHNR and CDR2 is FQNEAQ (reference sequence). The V segment lost 5 bases and the J segment 5 bases; nucleotides outside the gene matches: 14. With 60 Vbeta and 13 Jbeta primers, the PCR was carried out. Data came from immunoSEQ multiplex PCR; TCRdb stores just in-frame clones and leaves some out. The repertoire holds approximately 170,000 clones, approximately 81% seen once, with 2.4% in the top ten. Regarding this clone: Antigen unknown.

This clonotype was sampled from a male donor in good health and CMV-seronegative. Input material: PBMCs. The genes are TRBV7-9 and TRBJ2-5; 7 bases are a match to TRBD1. CDR3 sequence: CASSVSDRERGETQYF. The CDR3 DNA sequence: TGTGCCAGCAGCGTGTCAGACAGGGAGAGGGGGGAGACCCAGTACTTC. Looking up the rest from reference TRBV7-9 and TRBJ2-5 gives the full variable domain: DTGVSQNPRHKITKRGQNVTFRCDPISEHNRLYWYRQTLGQGPEFLTYFQNEAQLEKSRLLSDRFSAERPKGSFSTLEIQRTEQGDSAMYLCASSVSDRERGETQYFGPGTRLLVL.